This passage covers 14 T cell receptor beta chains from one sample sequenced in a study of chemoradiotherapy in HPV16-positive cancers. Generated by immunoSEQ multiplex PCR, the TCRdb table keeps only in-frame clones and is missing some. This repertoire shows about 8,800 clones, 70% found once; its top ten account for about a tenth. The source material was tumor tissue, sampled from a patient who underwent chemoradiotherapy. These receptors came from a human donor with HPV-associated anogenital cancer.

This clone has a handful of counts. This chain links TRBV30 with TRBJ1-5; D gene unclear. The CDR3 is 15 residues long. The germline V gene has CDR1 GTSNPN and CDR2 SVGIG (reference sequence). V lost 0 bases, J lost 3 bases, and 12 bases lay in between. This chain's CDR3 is CAWSVRSGPNQPQHF. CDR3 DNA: TGTGCCTGGAGTGTACGGTCCGGGCCCAATCAGCCCCAGCATTTT.

For the CDR3, the DNA is TGCGCCAGCAGCTTGGACTGGACGGAGTACAATGAGCAGTTCTTC. This codes for CASSLDWTEYNEQFF. The chain carries TRBV5-1 and TRBJ2-1; the D is unclear. The CDR3 totals 15 residues. Germline-derived CDR1 and CDR2 are SGHRS and YFSETQ. Trimming left V 0 bases short and J 4 bases short, with 11 bases between.

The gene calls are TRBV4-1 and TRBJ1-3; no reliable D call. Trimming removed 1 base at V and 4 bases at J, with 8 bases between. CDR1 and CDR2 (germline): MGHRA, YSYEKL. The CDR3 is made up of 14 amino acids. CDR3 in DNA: TGCGCCAGCAGCCAAGTCCGGGTCGGAAACACCATATATTTT. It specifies CASSQVRVGNTIYF.

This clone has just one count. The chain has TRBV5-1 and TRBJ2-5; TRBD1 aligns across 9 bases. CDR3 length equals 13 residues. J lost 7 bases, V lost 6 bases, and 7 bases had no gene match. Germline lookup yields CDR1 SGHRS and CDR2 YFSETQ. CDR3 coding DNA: TGCGCCAGCAAGAACCCGGGACAGGGGACCCAGTACTTC. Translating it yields CASKNPGQGTQYF.

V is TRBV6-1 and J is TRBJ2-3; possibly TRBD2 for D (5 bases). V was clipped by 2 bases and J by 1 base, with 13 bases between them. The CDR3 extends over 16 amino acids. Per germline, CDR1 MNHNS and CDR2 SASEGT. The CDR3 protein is CASSEKAGGGTDTQYF. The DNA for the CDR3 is TGTGCCAGCAGTGAAAAGGCGGGTGGAGGCACAGATACGCAGTATTTT.

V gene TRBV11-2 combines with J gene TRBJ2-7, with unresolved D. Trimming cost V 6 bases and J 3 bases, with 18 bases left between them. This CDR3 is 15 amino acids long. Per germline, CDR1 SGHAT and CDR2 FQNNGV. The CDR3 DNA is TGTGCCAGCAGTCAACAAGCTGGGCCGTACTACGAGCAGTACTTC. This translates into CASSQQAGPYYEQYF.

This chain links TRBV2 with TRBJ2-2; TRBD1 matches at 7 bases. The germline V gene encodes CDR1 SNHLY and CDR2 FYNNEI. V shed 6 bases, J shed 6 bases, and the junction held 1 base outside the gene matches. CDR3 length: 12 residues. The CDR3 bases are TGTGCCAGCAGAGACAGGGCCGGGGAGCTGTTTTTT. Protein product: CASRDRAGELFF.

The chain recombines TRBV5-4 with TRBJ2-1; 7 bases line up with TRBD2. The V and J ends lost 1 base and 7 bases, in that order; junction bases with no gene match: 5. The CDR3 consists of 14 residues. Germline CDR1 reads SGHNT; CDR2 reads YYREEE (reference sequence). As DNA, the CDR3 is TGTGCCAGCAGCTTGTCCGGGGGAGGGAATGAGCAGTTCTTC. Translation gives CASSLSGGGNEQFF.

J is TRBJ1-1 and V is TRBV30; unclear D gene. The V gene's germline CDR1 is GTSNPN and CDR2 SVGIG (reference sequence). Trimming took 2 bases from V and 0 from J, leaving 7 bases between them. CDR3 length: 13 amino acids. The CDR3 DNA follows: TGTGCCTGGAGTATCGACGTGAACACTGAAGCTTTCTTT. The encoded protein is CAWSIDVNTEAFF.

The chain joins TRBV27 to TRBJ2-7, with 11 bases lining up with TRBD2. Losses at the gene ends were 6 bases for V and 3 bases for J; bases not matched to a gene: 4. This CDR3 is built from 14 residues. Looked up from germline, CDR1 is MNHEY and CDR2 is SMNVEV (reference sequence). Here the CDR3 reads CASSPTSGGYEQYF. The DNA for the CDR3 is TGTGCCAGCAGCCCCACTAGCGGGGGCTACGAGCAGTACTTC.

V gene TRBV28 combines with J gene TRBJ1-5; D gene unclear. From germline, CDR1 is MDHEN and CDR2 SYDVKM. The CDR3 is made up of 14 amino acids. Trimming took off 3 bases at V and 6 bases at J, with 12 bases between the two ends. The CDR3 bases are TGTGCCAGCAGTTTCGTTCTGGTAGGTCAGCCCCAGCATTTT. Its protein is CASSFVLVGQPQHF.

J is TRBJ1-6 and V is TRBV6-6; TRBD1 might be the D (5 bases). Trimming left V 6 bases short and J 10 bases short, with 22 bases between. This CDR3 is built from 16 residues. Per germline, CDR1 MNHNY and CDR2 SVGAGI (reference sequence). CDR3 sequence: CASRPGTALSVSPLHF. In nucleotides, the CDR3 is TGTGCCAGCAGACCCGGGACCGCCCTTAGTGTGTCACCCCTCCACTTT.

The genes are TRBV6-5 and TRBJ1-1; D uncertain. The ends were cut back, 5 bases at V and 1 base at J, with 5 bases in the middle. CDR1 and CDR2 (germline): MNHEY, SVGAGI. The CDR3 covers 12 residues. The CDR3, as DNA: TGTGCCAGCAGTAACCAGAACACTGAAGCTTTCTTT. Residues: CASSNQNTEAFF.

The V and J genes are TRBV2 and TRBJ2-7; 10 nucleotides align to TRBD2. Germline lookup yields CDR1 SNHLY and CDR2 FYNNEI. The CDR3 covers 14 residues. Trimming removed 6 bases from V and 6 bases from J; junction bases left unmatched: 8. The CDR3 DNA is TGTGCCAGCAGGGCTAGCGGGAGCCTTCGCGAGCAGTACTTC. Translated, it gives CASRASGSLREQYF. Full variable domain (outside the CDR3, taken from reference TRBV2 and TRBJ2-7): EPEVTQTPSHQVTQMGQEVILRCVPISNHLYFYWYRQILGQKVEFLVSFYNNEISEKSEIFDDQFSVERPDGSNFTLKIRSTKLEDSAMYFCASRASGSLREQYFGPGTRLTVT.